This TCR beta chain derives from a study of blood T cell repertoires in COVID-19. The CDR3 runs to 11 residues. Trimming stripped 3 bases from V and 11 bases from J, with 10 bases between. The germline gives CDR1 MDHEN, CDR2 SYDVKM. TCRdb keeps only in-frame clones here, not all; method: immunoSEQ multiplex PCR. Of about 240,000 clones in the sample, around 88% are singletons; the top ten hold roughly 3.7%. The specimen was PBMCs or T cells enriched from blood (not recorded which). This chain links TRBV28 with TRBJ1-1; D not certain. This clonotype originated in a woman under 40 who had recovered from COVID-19. The CDR3 region is CASSLETEAFF. The CDR3 nucleotides read TGTGCCAGCAGTTTGGAGACGGAGGCTTTCTTT.